This T cell receptor beta chain is drawn from a study of T cell responses to AZD1222 COVID-19 vaccine. Study in general: Combined were second doses at about 4 or about 12 weeks.

Study outcomes and limitations: The study reported that nearly half of spike-specific TCRs target unmutated variant regions. Possibly, clonal diversity was underestimated; donors were largely white British and included more females.

V lost 3 bases, J lost 2 bases, and 10 bases lay in between. CDR3 length equals 14 residues. From germline, CDR1 is MNHNS and CDR2 SASEGT. A single count supports this clone. Its antigen is still unknown. TCRdb keeps only in-frame clones here, not all; method: immunoSEQ multiplex PCR. The sample shows 100,000 or so clones, about 86% of them seen only once. The sequence was obtained from an adult in good health. V is TRBV6-1 and J is TRBJ2-5, with unresolved D. This sample comprised peripheral blood, obtained on day 0 of AZD1222 vaccination. The CDR3 spells CASSEQLGQETQYF. The CDR3 DNA reads as TGTGCCAGCAGTGAGCAGCTGGGTCAAGAGACCCAGTACTTC.